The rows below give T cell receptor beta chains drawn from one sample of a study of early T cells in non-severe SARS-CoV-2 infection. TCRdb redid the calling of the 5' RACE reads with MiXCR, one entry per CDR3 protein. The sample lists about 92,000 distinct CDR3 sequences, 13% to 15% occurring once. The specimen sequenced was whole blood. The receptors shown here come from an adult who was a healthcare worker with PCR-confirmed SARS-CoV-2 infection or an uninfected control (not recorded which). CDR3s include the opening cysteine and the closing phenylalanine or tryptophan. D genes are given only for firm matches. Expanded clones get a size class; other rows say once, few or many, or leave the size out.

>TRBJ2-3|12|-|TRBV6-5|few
TGTGCCAGCAGTTACTCGATGGATACGCAGTATTTT
CASSYSMDTQYF
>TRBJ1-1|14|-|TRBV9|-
TGTGCCAGCAGCGTAGGGGGTTCGCTCACTGAAGCTTTCTTT
CASSVGGSLTEAFF
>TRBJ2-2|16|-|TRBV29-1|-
TGCAGCGTTGAAATTGTGGGGACATCGAACACCGGGGAGCTGTTTTTT
CSVEIVGTSNTGELFF
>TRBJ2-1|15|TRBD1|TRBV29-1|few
TGCAGCGTTGAAGATCGAGGGGGCGGGCCGAATGAGCAGTTCTTC
CSVEDRGGGPNEQFF
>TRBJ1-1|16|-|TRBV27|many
TGTGCCAGCAGTTTATATGTCGGGGCCGGGGAGACTGAAGCTTTCTTT
CASSLYVGAGETEAFF
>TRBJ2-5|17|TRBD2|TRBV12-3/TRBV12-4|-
TGTGCCAGCAGTCTTCGGACTAGCGGGAGGGCCGGGGAGACCCAGTACTTC
CASSLRTSGRAGETQYF
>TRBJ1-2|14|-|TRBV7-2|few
TGTGCCAGCAGCTTAGTTCCGGACACATATGGCTACACCTTC
CASSLVPDTYGYTF
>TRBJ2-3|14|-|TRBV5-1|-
TGCGCCAGCAGCTTGAGGGCTACCACAGATACGCAGTATTTT
CASSLRATTDTQYF
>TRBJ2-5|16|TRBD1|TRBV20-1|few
TGCAGTGCTAGAGCCTTTGGACAGGGAGGCCAAGAGACCCAGTACTTC
CSARAFGQGGQETQYF
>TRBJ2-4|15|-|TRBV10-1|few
TGCGCCAGCAGTGAGGACCAGGGGGCCAAAAACATTCAGTACTTC
CASSEDQGAKNIQYF
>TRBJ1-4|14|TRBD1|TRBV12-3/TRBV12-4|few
TGTGCCAGCAGAAGGGACAGGTTTAATGAAAAACTGTTTTTT
CASRRDRFNEKLFF
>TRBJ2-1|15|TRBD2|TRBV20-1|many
TGCAGTGCTAGGAGGGAGACTAGCGTGGACAATGAGCAGTTCTTC
CSARRETSVDNEQFF
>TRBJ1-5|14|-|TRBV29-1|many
TGCAGCGTTGAGACGGGTGATAGCAATCAGCCCCAGCATTTT
CSVETGDSNQPQHF
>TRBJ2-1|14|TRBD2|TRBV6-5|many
TGTGCCAGCCACAAGACTAGCGGTTACAATGAGCAGTTCTTC
CASHKTSGYNEQFF
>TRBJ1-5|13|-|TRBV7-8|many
TGTGCCAGCAGCTTCGAAGGCAATCAGCCCCAGCATTTT
CASSFEGNQPQHF
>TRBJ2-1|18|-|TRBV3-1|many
TGTGCCAGCAGCCCACCTTCAGGAGCGCCGAGCTCCTACAATGAGCAGTTCTTC
CASSPPSGAPSSYNEQFF
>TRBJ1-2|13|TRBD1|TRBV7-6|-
TGTGCCAGCAGCTTTGGACAGGGTGAGGGCTACACCTTC
CASSFGQGEGYTF
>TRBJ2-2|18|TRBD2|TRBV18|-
TGTGCCAGCTCACCCCCAGCGGGAGGCTCCCCGAACACCGGGGAGCTGTTTTTT
CASSPPAGGSPNTGELFF
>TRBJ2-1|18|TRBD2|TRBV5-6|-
TGTGCCAGCAGCTTGGAGGATAGCGGGATACCCCCCTACAATGAGCAGTTCTTC
CASSLEDSGIPPYNEQFF
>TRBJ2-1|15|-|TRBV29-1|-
TGCAGCGTTGGGATAGGCCGAAGCTCCTACAATGAGCAGTTCTTC
CSVGIGRSSYNEQFF
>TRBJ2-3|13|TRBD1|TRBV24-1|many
TGTGCCACCAGTGGGGACAGGGCAGATACGCAGTATTTT
CATSGDRADTQYF
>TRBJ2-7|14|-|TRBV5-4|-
TGTGCCAGCAGCTACGGGACGGGGACCTACGAGCAGTACTTC
CASSYGTGTYEQYF
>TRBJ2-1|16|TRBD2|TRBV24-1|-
TGTGCCACCAGTGACCCCCTAGCGGGCTCCTACAATGAGCAGTTCTTC
CATSDPLAGSYNEQFF
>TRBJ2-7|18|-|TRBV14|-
TGTGCCAGCAGCCAAAGGAGGGGGACTACGGGTGACACCTACGAGCAGTACTTC
CASSQRRGTTGDTYEQYF
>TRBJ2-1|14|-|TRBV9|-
TGTGCCAGCAGCTCTGCCACCGGATACAATGAGCAGTTCTTC
CASSSATGYNEQFF
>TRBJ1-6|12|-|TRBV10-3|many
TGTGCCATCAGTGAGGGAAATTCACCCCTCCACTTT
CAISEGNSPLHF
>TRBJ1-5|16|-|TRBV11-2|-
TGTGCCAGCAGCTTAACAGCCCGACAGCGCAATCAGCCCCAGCATTTT
CASSLTARQRNQPQHF
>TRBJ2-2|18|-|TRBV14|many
TGTGCCAGCAGCGACAGGGCAACGACTAGGCGCGGCACCGGGGAGCTGTTTTTT
CASSDRATTRRGTGELFF
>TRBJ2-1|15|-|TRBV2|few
TGTGCCAGCAGAGACTACTACAGCTCCTACAATGAGCAGTTCTTC
CASRDYYSSYNEQFF
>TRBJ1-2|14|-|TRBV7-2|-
TGTGCCAGCAGCTTAGAGCTGGTGGCGGCGGGCTACACCTTC
CASSLELVAAGYTF
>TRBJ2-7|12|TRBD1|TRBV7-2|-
TGTGCCAGCAGCCCACAGGGGTTCGAGCAGTACTTC
CASSPQGFEQYF
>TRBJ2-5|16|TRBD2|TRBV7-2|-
TGTGCCAGCAGCTTAGCGGGACTAGCGGGACAAGAGACCCAGTACTTC
CASSLAGLAGQETQYF
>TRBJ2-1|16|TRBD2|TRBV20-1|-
TGCAGTGCTAGAGCCCCTGCTAGCGGGAGGTTCGGTGAGCAGTTCTTC
CSARAPASGRFGEQFF
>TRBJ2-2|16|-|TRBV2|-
TGTGCCAGCAGCCTAGCCCGGACGATGAACACCGGGGAGCTGTTTTTT
CASSLARTMNTGELFF
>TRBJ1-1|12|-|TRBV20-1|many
TGCAGTGCTAAACGGCCGAACACTGAAGCTTTCTTT
CSAKRPNTEAFF